These 24 T cell receptor beta chains were sequenced from one sample in a study of vaccination and CD4 T cells after COVID-19. Specified treatment: roughly ten-day PBMC culture with coronavirus spike peptide pools or control peptides (ViraFEST assay). The study sequenced cultured CD4+ T cell DNA using the Oncomine TCR Beta short-read assay. TCRdb redid the calling of the PCR reads with MiXCR, one entry per CDR3 protein. Here the sample spans more than 15,000 distinct CDR3 sequences, about 53% being singletons. Their antigens remain unidentified. This specimen was cultured CD4+ T cells from blood, taken after SARS-CoV-2 vaccination. Receptors originate from a human donor with COVID-19.

This clonotype was counted only a few times. This chain uses TRBV10-3 with TRBJ1-1; D unresolved. Looked up from germline, CDR1 is ENHRY and CDR2 is SYGVKD. There are 13 residues in the CDR3. Between the trimmed V and J ends, which lost 0 bases and 4 bases, there was a span of 6 bases. CDR3 coding DNA: TGTGCCATCAGTGAGTCGTCCCCCACTGAAGCTTTCTTT. It encodes CAISESSPTEAFF.

V and J are TRBV20-1 and TRBJ1-1; D unresolved. CDR3 length: 15 amino acids. Trimming shortened V by 0 bases and J by 2 bases, and 13 bases separated the two germline ends. The V gene's germline CDR1 is DFQATT and CDR2 SNEGSKA (reference sequence). The CDR3 sequence is CSARDRRSSNTEAFF. CDR3 DNA: TGCAGTGCTAGAGATCGGCGGAGCAGCAACACTGAAGCTTTCTTT.

This rearrangement joins TRBV7-2 to TRBJ1-1; D unclear. Germline lookup yields CDR1 SGHTA and CDR2 FQGNSA. The CDR3 has 14 amino acids. V lost 0 bases, J lost 5 bases, and 10 bases lay in between. CDR3 residues: CASSLAFGETEAFF. The CDR3 DNA follows: TGTGCCAGCAGCTTAGCGTTCGGGGAAACTGAAGCTTTCTTT.

The chain recombines TRBV6-1 with TRBJ2-7; D may be TRBD1 (6 bases). The CDR3 covers 13 residues. The germline CDR1 and CDR2 sequences are MNHNS and SASEGT. Trimming removed 6 bases from V and 1 base from J, with 10 bases in between. CDR3 region: CASRTTGSYEQYF. CDR3 nucleotide sequence: TGTGCCAGCAGGACTACAGGGTCCTACGAGCAGTACTTC.

This sequence joins TRBV6-1 and TRBJ2-1; tentatively, D is TRBD2 (6 bases). The V gene's germline CDR1 is MNHNS and CDR2 SASEGT. The CDR3 is made up of 13 amino acids. Trimming stripped 8 bases from V and 8 bases from J, with 16 bases between. The CDR3 sequence: CASGGWGTDEQFF. The CDR3 nucleotides are TGTGCCAGCGGGGGGTGGGGTACAGATGAGCAGTTCTTC.

The chain links TRBV30 to TRBJ1-2, with TRBD1 matching 10 bases. V dropped 0 bases and J dropped 7; count of bases not matched to a gene: 8. Germline V gene lookup returns CDR1 GTSNPN and CDR2 SVGIG (reference sequence). CDR3 size: 15 residues. CDR3 sequence (DNA): TGTGCCTGGAGTGTACGTGACAGGGGGCCGAGTGGCTACACCTTC. Residues: CAWSVRDRGPSGYTF.

The rearrangement joins TRBV29-1 to TRBJ2-5; D ambiguous. This CDR3 contains 13 residues. V lost 3 bases and J 7 bases, leaving 15 bases between the germline ends. CDR1 and CDR2 (germline): SQVTM, ANQGSEA. The CDR3: CSVEELVSGTQYF. Here the CDR3 DNA reads TGCAGCGTTGAGGAATTAGTCTCCGGGACCCAGTACTTC.

V and J are TRBV20-1 and TRBJ1-5, with D possibly matching TRBD1 (6 bases). Trimming cost V 5 bases and J 0 bases, with 11 bases left between them. In germline, CDR1 is DFQATT, CDR2 SNEGSKA (reference sequence). The CDR3 is made up of 14 amino acids. The CDR3 is CSARDTHSNQPQHF. DNA of the CDR3: TGCAGTGCTCGGGACACCCATAGCAATCAGCCCCAGCATTTT.

This clonotype came up a few times. This chain connects TRBV2 to TRBJ2-3; 11 bases map to TRBD2. Germline V gives CDR1 SNHLY, CDR2 FYNNEI. V lost 4 bases, J lost 2 bases, and 2 bases stayed unmatched. There are 15 residues in the CDR3. The CDR3 spells CASSGTSGFTDTQYF. CDR3 nucleotide sequence: TGTGCCAGCAGTGGGACTAGCGGGTTCACAGATACGCAGTATTTT.

A few counts support this clonotype. The chain is built from TRBV6-2 or TRBV6-3 and TRBJ1-1, with TRBD1 matching over 7 bases. CDR1 is MNHEY and CDR2 is SVGEGT in the germline V gene. The CDR3 length is 14 residues. J gave up 4 bases and V 2 bases, and 4 bases lay outside the gene matches. CDR3 loop: CASSYLAGGTEAFF. The CDR3 DNA reads as TGTGCCAGCAGTTACCTGGCAGGGGGCACTGAAGCTTTCTTT.

The chain is built from TRBV9 and TRBJ1-2; D is uncertain. The V end lost 3 bases, the J end lost 5 bases, and 8 bases lay between the germline ends. The CDR3 is 12 residues long. Germline-derived CDR1 and CDR2 are SGDLS and YYNGEE. CDR3 protein: CASSASVYGYTF. The CDR3 DNA follows: TGTGCCAGCAGCGCCTCGGTTTATGGCTACACCTTC.

The chain recombines TRBV20-1 with TRBJ2-3, with D possibly being TRBD2 (6 bases). Trimming shortened V by 1 base and J by 4 bases, and 9 bases separated the two germline ends. Germline loops: CDR1 DFQATT, CDR2 SNEGSKA (reference sequence). The CDR3 consists of 13 residues. In DNA form, the CDR3 reads TGCAGTGCTAGAGTGCCGGGAGCAGATACGCAGTATTTT. It codes for CSARVPGADTQYF.

In its sample, this clonotype was seen once. In nucleotides, the CDR3 is TGTGCCAGCAGTTACTCGATCCAGGCCGTAGGCTCACCCCTCCACTTT. Its translation: CASSYSIQAVGSPLHF. This chain links TRBV6-5 with TRBJ1-6; D is ambiguous. Germline CDR1 MNHEY, CDR2 SVGAGI. CDR3 length: 16 amino acids. Trimming took 0 bases from V and 10 from J, leaving 16 bases between them.

V gene TRBV20-1 combines with J gene TRBJ2-5, with D possibly being TRBD1 or TRBD2 (5 bases each). The CDR3 runs 12 residues. V was pared by 6 bases and J by 2 bases, with 10 bases between. CDR1 DFQATT and CDR2 SNEGSKA come from the germline V gene (reference sequence). This chain's CDR3 is CSALEGQETQYF. The CDR3 bases are TGCAGTGCCCTTGAGGGGCAAGAGACCCAGTACTTC.

This chain connects TRBV15 to TRBJ1-2; the D gene is possibly TRBD1 (5 bases). Germline V gene data show CDR1 as LNHNV and CDR2 as YYDKDF (reference sequence). The CDR3 extends over 17 amino acids. V gave up 0 bases and J gave up 1 base, with 15 bases separating them. CDR3 in amino acids: CATSRDRVAQGNYGYTF. The CDR3 nucleotides are TGTGCCACCAGCAGAGACCGGGTCGCTCAGGGTAACTATGGCTACACCTTC.

This clonotype was observed a few times. This sequence joins TRBV11-3 and TRBJ1-2, with D unclear. Germline V gene sequence: CDR1 SGHNT, CDR2 YENEEA. The ends were cut back, 5 bases at V and 7 bases at J, with 14 bases in the middle. The CDR3 is 13 amino acids. The CDR3 sequence: CASSPGPDPGYTF. The CDR3, as DNA: TGTGCCAGCAGCCCAGGACCGGATCCTGGCTACACCTTC.

The CDR3 bases are TGTGCCAGCAGCTCCCTCTTCGAAGGATCGAACAAATCCTTAAGAAACACCATATATTTT. Translating it yields CASSSLFEGSNKSLRNTIYF. The genes are TRBV7-9 and TRBJ1-3, with no clear D. Germline CDR1 reads SEHNR; CDR2 reads FQNEAQ (reference sequence). CDR3 size: 20 residues. V was shortened by 4 bases and J by 5 bases, with 30 bases between the two germline ends.

This clonotype was observed a few times. The chain joins TRBV24-1 to TRBJ1-6, with D hard to call. Germline CDR1 and CDR2: KGHDR and SFDVKD. V was trimmed by 9 bases and J by 0 bases, leaving 5 bases between them. This CDR3 spans 13 amino acids. Here the CDR3 DNA reads TGTGCCACCCGGAGCTCCTATAATTCACCCCTCCACTTT. Its translation is CATRSSYNSPLHF.

This chain connects TRBV28 to TRBJ1-1; 11 nucleotides match TRBD1. CDR1 MDHEN and CDR2 SYDVKM come from the germline V gene. The V gene end was trimmed by 7 bases and the J gene end by 1 base; junction bases not matched to a gene: 11. The CDR3 is 17 amino acids. In DNA form, the CDR3 reads TGTGCCAGCACTCCCGGGACAGGGGGTTTACGGAACACTGAAGCTTTCTTT. As protein: CASTPGTGGLRNTEAFF.

J is TRBJ2-5 and V is TRBV19; 7 bases line up with TRBD2. With 3 bases clipped from V and 4 bases from J, the junction kept 8 bases outside the gene matches. There are 15 residues in the CDR3. From germline, CDR1 is LNHDA and CDR2 SQIVND (reference sequence). The CDR3 DNA reads TGTGCCAGTAGTATCGGTAGCGGGCCAGGAGAGACCCAGTACTTC. Translating it yields CASSIGSGPGETQYF.

The chain employs TRBV20-1 and TRBJ2-5; 8 nucleotides align to TRBD2. The CDR3 spans 15 residues. Trimming at V came to 0 bases and at J to 5 bases, leaving 8 bases not matched to a gene. From germline, CDR1 is DFQATT and CDR2 SNEGSKA (reference sequence). CDR3 sequence reads: CSARDTQRGIETQYF. The CDR3 region has the DNA TGCAGTGCTAGAGATACGCAGCGGGGGATCGAGACCCAGTACTTC.

This chain uses TRBV7-2 with TRBJ1-3, with 7 bases identical to TRBD1. Germline CDR1 and CDR2: SGHTA and FQGNSA. This CDR3 comprises 15 residues. Trimming at V came to 2 bases and at J to 3 bases, leaving 4 bases not matched to a gene. In nucleotides, the CDR3 is TGTGCCAGCAGCTTAAACAGGGGAGGTGGAAACACCATATATTTT. Amino acid sequence: CASSLNRGGGNTIYF.

The genes are TRBV28 and TRBJ1-3; D gene ambiguous. From germline, CDR1 is MDHEN and CDR2 SYDVKM. V was shortened by 6 bases and J by 0 bases, with 12 bases between the two germline ends. The CDR3 covers 15 residues. CDR3 region: CASSPGRGSGNTIYF. The CDR3 nucleotides are TGTGCCAGCAGCCCAGGTCGGGGCTCTGGAAACACCATATATTTT.

J is TRBJ2-7 and V is TRBV27; a possible D gene is TRBD1 (5 bases). The ends were cut back, 2 bases at V and 4 bases at J, with 18 bases in the middle. CDR1 MNHEY and CDR2 SMNVEV come from the germline V gene (reference sequence). The CDR3 runs 16 residues. CDR3 sequence (DNA): TGTGCCAGCAGTTTAGCCCGGACATCGAATTGGTACGAGCAGTACTTC. This codes for CASSLARTSNWYEQYF.